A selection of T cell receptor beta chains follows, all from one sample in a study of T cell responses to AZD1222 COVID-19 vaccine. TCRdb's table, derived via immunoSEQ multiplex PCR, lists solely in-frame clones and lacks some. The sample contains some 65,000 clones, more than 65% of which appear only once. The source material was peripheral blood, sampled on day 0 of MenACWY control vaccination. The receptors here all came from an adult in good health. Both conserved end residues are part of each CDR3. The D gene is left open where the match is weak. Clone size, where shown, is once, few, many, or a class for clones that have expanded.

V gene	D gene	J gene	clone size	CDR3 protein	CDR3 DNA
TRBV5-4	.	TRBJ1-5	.	CASSLEGFGPQHF	TGTGCCAGCAGCTTGGAAGGGTTCGGCCCCCAGCATTTT
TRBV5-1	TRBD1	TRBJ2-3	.	CASSWTGPDTQYF	TGCGCCAGCAGCTGGACAGGACCAGATACGCAGTATTTT
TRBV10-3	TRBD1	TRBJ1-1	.	CAIKGTVEVTEAFF	TGTGCCATCAAAGGGACAGTAGAAGTCACTGAAGCTTTCTTT
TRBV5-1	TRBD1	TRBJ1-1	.	CASSSGTGHTEAFF	TGCGCCAGCAGCTCAGGGACAGGACACACTGAAGCTTTCTTT
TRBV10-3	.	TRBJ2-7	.	CAISDLASSYEQYF	TGTGCCATCAGTGATTTGGCGAGCTCCTACGAGCAGTACTTC
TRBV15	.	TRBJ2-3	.	CATSRDYAGSDTQYF	TGTGCCACCAGCAGAGATTATGCAGGGTCAGATACGCAGTATTTT
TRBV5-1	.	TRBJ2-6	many	CASSLGTTGANVLTF	TGCGCCAGCAGCTTGGGGACAACTGGGGCCAACGTCCTGACTTTC
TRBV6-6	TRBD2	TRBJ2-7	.	CASSQTSGSYEQYF	TGTGCCAGCAGTCAGACTAGCGGGAGTTACGAGCAGTACTTC
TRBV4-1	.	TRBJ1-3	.	CASSIGVDGNTIYF	TGCGCCAGCAGCATCGGGGTGGATGGAAACACCATATATTTT
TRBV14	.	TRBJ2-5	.	CASSQITGVQETQYF	TGTGCCAGCAGCCAAATTACAGGCGTACAAGAGACCCAGTACTTC
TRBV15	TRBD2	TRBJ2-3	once	CATSARTSLDTDTQYF	TGTGCCACCAGCGCAAGGACTAGTCTTGATACAGATACGCAGTATTTT
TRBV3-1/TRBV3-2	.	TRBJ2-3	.	CASSQDRSTDTQYF	TGTGCCAGCAGCCAAGACCGGAGCACAGATACGCAGTATTTT